The rows below give T cell receptor beta chains drawn from one sample of a study of vaccination and CD4 T cells after COVID-19. Their antigens are not known. One entry per CDR3 protein results from TCRdb running MiXCR on the PCR reads. The sample includes roughly 19,000 distinct CDR3 sequences, roughly 50% of them seen just once. Source material: CD4+ T cells from blood, cultured in vitro. The receptors come from a human donor who had recovered from COVID-19. The CDR3 runs from the conserved cysteine through the conserved F or W. A D gene is named only where the DNA matches it firmly. A clone size is listed for some rows: how often the clone was seen (once, few, many), or a class if it is expanded.

v_call,d_call,j_call,clone_size,cdr3_nt,cdr3_aa
TRBV6-1,.,TRBJ1-1,.,TGTGCCAGCGGCCCACTGGGCAGGGCCAACACTGAAGCTTTCTTT,CASGPLGRANTEAFF
TRBV27,.,TRBJ1-6,.,TGTGCCAGCAGAGGGCAGAATAATTCACCCCTCCACTTT,CASRGQNNSPLHF
TRBV5-1,TRBD1,TRBJ2-7,few,TGCGCCAGCAGTTCGAGGGGGCCTCCCTACGAGCAGTACTTC,CASSSRGPPYEQYF
TRBV14,.,TRBJ2-7,.,TGTGCCAGCAGCCTAAATGCGGGTAACGAGCAGTACTTC,CASSLNAGNEQYF
TRBV6-2/TRBV6-3,.,TRBJ2-7,.,TGTGCCAGCAGGCCTTTCGGACAGACCTACGAGCAGTACTTC,CASRPFGQTYEQYF
TRBV5-1,.,TRBJ1-3,once,TGCGCCAGCAGGATTACAGGCTCCGGAAACACCATATATTTT,CASRITGSGNTIYF
TRBV12-3/TRBV12-4,TRBD2,TRBJ2-7,.,TGTGCCAGCAGATGGACTAGCGGGAGCTACGAGCAGTACTTC,CASRWTSGSYEQYF
TRBV19,.,TRBJ2-7,.,TGTGCCAGTAGTATAGATCTAGTACTAGAAACCTCCTACGAGCAGTACTTC,CASSIDLVLETSYEQYF
TRBV28,TRBD1,TRBJ1-1,.,TGTGCCAGCATCCCTCGGGACAGGGGGTTTGAGGCTTTCTTT,CASIPRDRGFEAFF
TRBV20-1,.,TRBJ1-1,.,TGCAGTGTCGTCGGACCGAGGGCCACTGAAGCTTTCTTT,CSVVGPRATEAFF
TRBV12-3/TRBV12-4,TRBD1,TRBJ1-1,.,TGTGCCAGCAGTTTTGATCGACAGGGAGGCCACACTGAAGCTTTCTTT,CASSFDRQGGHTEAFF
TRBV20-1,.,TRBJ1-1,once,TGCAGTGCTAATAAGGGGATGAACACTGAAGCTTTCTTT,CSANKGMNTEAFF
TRBV7-2,.,TRBJ2-5,.,TGTGCCAGCAGCTTGGGCCCAGGGGAGGAGAAGACCCAGTACTTC,CASSLGPGEEKTQYF
TRBV7-2,TRBD1,TRBJ1-5,few,TGTGCCAGCAGCTTATTCGGGACAGCTAATCAGCCCCAGCATTTT,CASSLFGTANQPQHF
TRBV7-2,.,TRBJ2-3,.,TGTGCCAGCGGGTTGGGCAGATTCTCAGATACGCAGTATTTT,CASGLGRFSDTQYF
TRBV10-3,.,TRBJ2-7,.,TGTGCCATCAGTGAGTCCACCCTGGGGCAGGGCGAGCAGTACTTC,CAISESTLGQGEQYF
TRBV10-3,TRBD2,TRBJ2-3,few,TGTGCCATCAGTGGGGTAAAGGGCGGGGGTAGCACAGATACGCAGTATTTT,CAISGVKGGGSTDTQYF